This T cell receptor beta chain was found in a study of technical replicates of blood from a few donors. CDR3 length: 15 residues. Germline V gene data show CDR1 as ENHRY and CDR2 as SYGVKD. Losses at the gene ends were 7 bases for V and 4 bases for J; bases not matched to a gene: 6. TCRdb keeps only in-frame clones here, not all; method: immunoSEQ multiplex PCR. The sample consists of about 74,000 clones, roughly 94% of them appearing once. Material: T cells isolated from PBMCs. This TCR was sampled from a human donor in good health. The V gene is TRBV10-3, the J gene TRBJ2-7; 14 nucleotides match TRBD2. CDR3 bases: TGTGCCATCACCGAGGGACTAGCGGGAGCATACGAGCAGTACTTC. This gives the protein CAITEGLAGAYEQYF.